Below, one TCR beta chain is given with its context. A second roughly 6 to 12 cycle PCR used barcoded and J-beta primers. Using its own MiXCR run on the 5' RACE reads, TCRdb lists one record per CDR3 protein. Seen here are roughly 1,300,000 distinct CDR3 sequences, 59% observed once, and the top ten hold 6.5% to 8.5%. V was clipped by 2 bases and J by 2 bases, with 15 bases between them. The V gene's germline CDR1 is LGHNA and CDR2 YNFKEQ. CDR3 size: 16 residues. This entry is derived from a study of blood T cells in healthy people across ages. The sample consisted of blood. The rearrangement joins TRBV4-2 to TRBJ1-1; D ambiguous. This TCR was sampled from a man aged 18 to 35 in good health. CDR3 sequence: CASSQIPVPGNTEAFF. The CDR3 DNA reads as TGTGCCAGCAGCCAAATTCCTGTCCCGGGAAACACTGAAGCTTTCTTT.